This TCR beta chain was documented in a study of blood T cell repertoires in COVID-19. Study-level information: T cells, B-cell-depleted T cells, or PBMCs provided the cDNA or gDNA that served as material.

This CDR3 comprises 13 residues. Germline CDR1 is LNHDA and CDR2 is SQIVND (reference sequence). V lost 8 bases to trimming and J lost 0 bases, with 8 bases between them. Produced via immunoSEQ multiplex PCR; TCRdb's table is partial and in-frame only. This sample has about 150,000 clones, with about 85% found just once. This clone has only a few counts. Sequenced: peripheral blood. This TCR was recovered from a man in his sixties with COVID-19, enrolled during active disease. V is TRBV19 and J is TRBJ1-5; the D gene is possibly TRBD1 (6 bases). Here the CDR3 reads CASGDISNQPQHF. The CDR3 nucleotides are TGTGCCAGTGGGGACATTAGCAATCAGCCCCAGCATTTT.